The next 31 T cell receptor beta chains were all read from a single sample in a study of shared clonotypes between healthy human individuals. Profiling relied on immunoSEQ multiplex PCR, and the TCRdb table lists in-frame clones only, not all of them. This table holds 760,000 or so clones, about 96% found once. CD8 cells regarded as naive lacked CD45RO, were positively chosen for CCR7, and omitted terminally differentiated effector memory CD45RA+ cells. Sequencing was carried out using naive CD8+ T cells sorted from blood. The receptors shown here come from a man aged 30-40 years in good health.

The DNA of the CDR3 is TGTGCCAGCAGTTTTAACAGGGAGAGCTCCTACGAGCAGTACTTC. Its translation is CASSFNRESSYEQYF. The rearrangement links TRBV27 to TRBJ2-7; D perhaps matches TRBD1 (6 bases). The CDR3 length is 15 residues. V dropped 3 bases and J dropped 0 bases, with 12 bases sitting between them. The V gene's germline CDR1 is MNHEY and CDR2 SMNVEV (reference sequence).

The J gene is TRBJ2-3, the V gene TRBV6-5; 8 bases are shared with TRBD2. There are 15 residues in the CDR3. The germline V gene has CDR1 MNHEY and CDR2 SVGAGI. Unmatched junction bases numbered 13, after V lost 5 bases and J lost 9 bases. The CDR3 reads CASSPSLGSGTTQYF. In DNA, the CDR3 is TGTGCCAGCAGTCCTTCGCTAGGTAGCGGGACAACGCAGTATTTT.

Turning to this clone: Other DNA sequences within the sample encode an identical CDR3. The chain carries TRBV20-1 and TRBJ2-7; TRBD1 matches 9 bases. Germline CDR1 is DFQATT and CDR2 is SNEGSKA (reference sequence). CDR3 length: 11 amino acids. In nucleotides, the CDR3 is TGCAGCGCAGACAGGGGGTACGAGCAGTACTTC. This gives the protein CSADRGYEQYF.

The V and J genes are TRBV7-6 and TRBJ2-7; 8 bases align to TRBD2. Losses at the gene ends were 5 bases for V and 2 bases for J; bases not matched to a gene: 14. This CDR3 region has 17 residues. CDR1 is SGHVS, CDR2 FNYEAQ, per germline. This CDR3 is CASSPDLASGSPYEQYF. CDR3 bases: TGTGCCAGCAGCCCAGATTTGGCTAGCGGGTCTCCCTACGAGCAGTACTTC.

The chain couples TRBV7-8 to TRBJ2-2; 8 bases map to TRBD2. The V gene's germline CDR1 is SGHVS and CDR2 FQNEAQ. J lost 4 bases, V lost 7 bases, and 14 bases had no gene match. There are 17 residues in the CDR3. CDR3 sequence: CASTGRRGERSTGELFF. The DNA of the CDR3 is TGTGCCAGCACCGGTCGGCGGGGGGAAAGAAGCACCGGGGAGCTGTTTTTT.

In DNA, the CDR3 is TGTGCCAGCAAACCGACAGACATGAACACTGAAGCTTTCTTT. Amino acid sequence: CASKPTDMNTEAFF. The chain uses TRBV6-4 and TRBJ1-1; TRBD1 is a possible D gene (5 bases). Germline CDR1 is MRHNA and CDR2 is SNTAGT. The CDR3 spans 14 residues. V was trimmed by 7 bases and J by 0 bases, leaving 12 bases between them.

The rearrangement joins TRBV9 to TRBJ2-1; 7 positions agree with TRBD1. Germline values: CDR1 SGDLS, CDR2 YYNGEE. Trimming took 3 bases from V and 4 from J; bases not matched to a gene: 7. The CDR3 has 15 residues. CDR3 region: CASSASGQIYNEQFF. CDR3 in DNA: TGTGCCAGCAGCGCCTCGGGACAGATTTACAATGAGCAGTTCTTC.

J is TRBJ2-7 and V is TRBV29-1, with D tentatively TRBD2 (6 bases). Germline V gives CDR1 SQVTM, CDR2 ANQGSEA. V was clipped by 8 bases and J by 4 bases, with 15 bases between them. The CDR3 consists of 12 residues. CDR3 loop: CSPGVAVYEQYF. CDR3 coding DNA: TGCAGCCCGGGGGTAGCAGTATACGAGCAGTACTTC.

The genes are TRBV7-9 and TRBJ2-7, with TRBD2 identical over 9 bases. This CDR3 contains 18 residues. Germline values: CDR1 SEHNR, CDR2 FQNEAQ (reference sequence). V was clipped by 1 base and J by 7 bases; unmatched bases: 17. CDR3 region: CASSLVREGPPLREEQYF. CDR3 DNA: TGTGCCAGCAGCTTAGTGCGGGAGGGCCCACCCTTGAGGGAGGAGCAGTACTTC.

The rearrangement uses TRBV29-1 and TRBJ2-3, with 9 positions matching TRBD2. J was trimmed by 2 bases and V by 0 bases; bases with no gene match: 12. Germline loops: CDR1 SQVTM, CDR2 ANQGSEA. The CDR3 covers 18 residues. For the CDR3, the DNA is TGCAGCGTTGAAGACCCGGGAGGTGCGGGAGGGACCACAGATACGCAGTATTTT. The encoded protein is CSVEDPGGAGGTTDTQYF.

The CDR3 is CASSERQVRNEAFF. DNA of the CDR3: TGTGCCAGCAGTGAACGACAGGTTAGGAACGAAGCTTTCTTT. The chain combines TRBV6-1 with TRBJ1-1; a weak D match, TRBD1 (6 bases). The CDR3 consists of 14 residues. Trimming took 2 bases from V and 8 from J, leaving 15 bases between them. Looked up from germline, CDR1 is MNHNS and CDR2 is SASEGT.

This chain joins TRBV2 and TRBJ2-1; D is ambiguous. The CDR3 loop spans 12 amino acids. Germline V gene data show CDR1 as SNHLY and CDR2 as FYNNEI. V was cut by 9 bases and J by 3 bases, with 9 bases left in between. CDR3 bases: TGTGCCAGTATGACCGGCTACAATGAGCAGTTCTTC. Encoded protein: CASMTGYNEQFF.

For the CDR3, the DNA is TGTGCCAGCAGCTTAGATCGTCACTCGAACACCGGGGAGCTGTTTTTT. Translated, it gives CASSLDRHSNTGELFF. The V call is TRBV11-2, the J call TRBJ2-2; D is ambiguous. This CDR3 is built from 16 residues. V was clipped by 0 bases and J by 0 bases, with 8 bases between them. Per germline, CDR1 SGHAT and CDR2 FQNNGV.

A single count supports this clone. CDR3 amino acids: CASSLNLAGGLGNEQFF. The DNA of the CDR3 is TGTGCCAGCAGCCTAAACCTAGCGGGAGGGCTCGGAAATGAGCAGTTCTTC. The chain links TRBV11-2 to TRBJ2-1; 12 nucleotides agree with TRBD2. The CDR3 contains 17 residues. Trimming took 5 bases from V and 7 from J; bases not matched to a gene: 12. The germline gives CDR1 SGHAT, CDR2 FQNNGV.

The rearrangement joins TRBV28 to TRBJ2-5; the D call may be TRBD1 or TRBD2 (5 bases each). CDR3 length equals 14 residues. Germline V gene sequence: CDR1 MDHEN, CDR2 SYDVKM. V lost 8 bases, J lost 0 bases, and 13 bases lay in between. The DNA for the CDR3 is TGTGCCAGCGTGGGACCCCAGTACCAAGAGACCCAGTACTTC. Its translation: CASVGPQYQETQYF.

This rearrangement joins TRBV10-3 to TRBJ2-1, with 10 bases identical to TRBD2. The trim removed 10 bases at V and 6 bases at J, leaving 12 bases unmatched. The CDR3 runs to 15 residues. Germline assignment: CDR1 ENHRY and CDR2 SYGVKD. The CDR3 coding sequence is TGTGCCACCGAAGATGAAGCGGGAGGGTTCAATGAGCAGTTCTTC. Amino acid sequence: CATEDEAGGFNEQFF.

V and J are TRBV2 and TRBJ2-5; the D gene is possibly TRBD1 (6 bases). Germline assignment: CDR1 SNHLY and CDR2 FYNNEI. This CDR3 has 17 amino acids. The V end was cut by 2 bases, the J end by 4 bases, with 20 bases between. The CDR3 loop is CASSEYQGNVLGETQYF. CDR3 sequence (DNA): TGTGCCAGCAGTGAATATCAGGGGAATGTTCTTGGAGAGACCCAGTACTTC.

The rearrangement links TRBV10-3 to TRBJ1-1; D is undetermined. Between the trimmed V and J ends, which lost 2 bases and 7 bases, there was a span of 5 bases. The V gene's germline CDR1 is ENHRY and CDR2 SYGVKD. CDR3 length: 11 residues. The CDR3 here is CAISEMDEAFF. Here the CDR3 DNA reads TGTGCCATCAGTGAGATGGATGAAGCTTTCTTT.

The chain employs TRBV7-9 and TRBJ2-2, with a possible D match to TRBD1 (6 bases). The V gene lost 7 bases and the J gene lost 6 bases, with 15 bases spanning the gap. The germline V gene encodes CDR1 SEHNR and CDR2 FQNEAQ (reference sequence). This CDR3 has 14 amino acids. The CDR3 DNA sequence: TGTGCCAGCACCGGACAGCTAAGGGCCGGGGAGCTGTTTTTT. Translation: CASTGQLRAGELFF.

The chain is built from TRBV4-1 and TRBJ2-7; the match to TRBD2 covers 8 bases. V dropped 5 bases and J dropped 2; count of bases not matched to a gene: 8. Per the germline V gene, CDR1 is MGHRA and CDR2 is YSYEKL. The CDR3 is made up of 15 amino acids. The CDR3 DNA reads TGCGCCAGCAGCTCCGGGGAGCGGGGGACCTACGAGCAGTACTTC. Translated, it gives CASSSGERGTYEQYF.

V is TRBV9 and J is TRBJ2-1; tentative D call: TRBD2 (6 bases). The length of the CDR3 is 16 residues. Germline V lookup: CDR1 SGDLS, CDR2 YYNGEE. Trimming removed 0 bases at V and 0 bases at J, with 10 bases between. The CDR3 DNA sequence: TGTGCCAGCAGCGTAGCGAACGGGAGCTCCTACAATGAGCAGTTCTTC. This translates into CASSVANGSSYNEQFF.

This sequence joins TRBV7-6 and TRBJ2-3, with unresolved D. Germline loops: CDR1 SGHVS, CDR2 FNYEAQ. Trimming shortened V by 2 bases and J by 6 bases, and 12 bases separated the two germline ends. The CDR3 is 14 amino acids. CDR3 loop: CASSLRSGTDTQYF. In DNA, the CDR3 is TGTGCCAGCAGCTTAAGGAGTGGTACGGATACGCAGTATTTT.

V is TRBV7-9 and J is TRBJ2-5, with TRBD2 identical over 8 bases. The CDR3 has 14 amino acids. Germline CDR1 and CDR2: SEHNR and FQNEAQ (reference sequence). J was trimmed by 10 bases and V by 1 base; bases with no gene match: 8. CDR3 nucleotides: TGTGCCAGCAGCTTAGACGGGAGGGCGGAGGGCCAGTACTTC. It is translated as CASSLDGRAEGQYF.

CDR3 sequence reads: CASGVSSTYEQYF. DNA of the CDR3: TGTGCCAGCGGGGTTAGCAGTACCTACGAGCAGTACTTC. V is TRBV7-8 and J is TRBJ2-7; D not certain. V lost 8 bases, J lost 2 bases, and 13 bases lay in between. Germline V gene lookup returns CDR1 SGHVS and CDR2 FQNEAQ. CDR3 length: 13 amino acids.

The CDR3 region has the DNA TGTGCCAGCAGTGATTCTGGACTAGCGGGAGTTCACGAGCAGTACTTC. Translated: CASSDSGLAGVHEQYF. V is TRBV2 and J is TRBJ2-7; 13 nucleotides agree with TRBD2. Germline trimming cut 3 bases from V and 5 bases from J; bases unmatched to any gene: 7. CDR1 is SNHLY and CDR2 is FYNNEI in the germline V gene. The CDR3 is made up of 16 amino acids.

The J gene is TRBJ2-7, the V gene TRBV29-1; 7 bases map to TRBD1. V lost 2 bases to trimming and J lost 4 bases; unmatched junction nucleotides: 5. The germline V gene encodes CDR1 SQVTM and CDR2 ANQGSEA. There are 13 residues in the CDR3. CDR3 in amino acids: CSVETGQKYEQYF. The DNA for the CDR3 is TGCAGCGTTGAAACGGGACAGAAATACGAGCAGTACTTC.

The genes are TRBV25-1 and TRBJ2-4; 7 nucleotides align to TRBD1. Germline assignment: CDR1 MGHDK and CDR2 SYGVNS. CDR3 length: 15 residues. V lost 0 bases, J lost 7 bases, and 6 bases stayed unmatched. CDR3 bases: TGTGCCAGCAGTGAATACCGGGACAGTAATAACATTCAGTACTTC. Residues: CASSEYRDSNNIQYF.

In its sample, this clone was seen once. This chain connects TRBV6-5 to TRBJ1-5; TRBD1 matches 8 bases. The germline V gene encodes CDR1 MNHEY and CDR2 SVGAGI. The CDR3 consists of 14 residues. V trimming: 8 bases; J trimming: 8 bases; junction bases outside the gene matches: 11. The CDR3 here is CASSTGEFSEPQHF. The CDR3 region has the DNA TGTGCCAGCTCGACAGGGGAATTTAGTGAGCCCCAGCATTTT.

The V call is TRBV27, the J call TRBJ2-7; 8 bases map to TRBD2. With 5 bases clipped from V and 6 bases from J, the junction kept 6 bases outside the gene matches. The CDR3 loop spans 13 amino acids. Germline V lookup: CDR1 MNHEY, CDR2 SMNVEV (reference sequence). The CDR3 DNA sequence: TGTGCCAGCAGTGCTAGCGGGCCACGCGAGCAGTACTTC. Its translation is CASSASGPREQYF.

The V gene is TRBV2, the J gene TRBJ2-2, with D possibly being TRBD1 (6 bases). The CDR3 loop spans 16 amino acids. Per the germline V gene, CDR1 is SNHLY and CDR2 is FYNNEI. V lost 5 bases to trimming and J lost 6 bases, with 19 bases between them. CDR3: CASSPQGIAGAGELFF. CDR3 nucleotide sequence: TGTGCCAGCAGTCCTCAGGGGATAGCTGGGGCCGGGGAGCTGTTTTTT.

The chain has TRBV28 and TRBJ2-7; 11 nucleotides match TRBD2. The ends lost 6 bases at V and 7 bases at J; junction bases unmatched: 8. This CDR3 region has 14 residues. The germline CDR1 and CDR2 sequences are MDHEN and SYDVKM. The DNA of the CDR3 is TGTGCCAGCAGCTTTAGCGGGAGGGCCGGAGAGCAGTACTTC. Its translation is CASSFSGRAGEQYF.